These T cell receptor beta chains were read from a single sample in a study of OX40 agonist ivuxolimab in advanced cancers. Sequenced by immunoSEQ multiplex PCR; TCRdb stores in-frame clones only, minus some. The sample yields approximately 80,000 clones, about 90% seen once. Sequenced here: CD4+ or CD8+ T cells sorted from blood, sampled in a trial of the OX40 agonist ivuxolimab. These receptors originate from an adult with an advanced solid tumor such as melanoma, head and neck, liver or kidney cancer. The CDR3 runs from the conserved cysteine through the conserved F or W. The order of the fields is D gene, clone size, V gene, J gene, CDR3 DNA, CDR3 protein. D genes are given only for firm matches. Only some rows state a clone size, as once, few, many or a class for expanded clones.

>-|-|TRBV7-8|TRBJ2-2
TGTGCCAGCAGCTTAGCGGGTTTTGGCACCGGGGAGCTGTTTTTT
CASSLAGFGTGELFF
>TRBD2|-|TRBV7-3|TRBJ2-1
TGTGCCAGCAGCTTGGGCGGGAGGGCCAGCGAGCAGTTCTTC
CASSLGGRASEQFF
>TRBD1|-|TRBV4-3|TRBJ1-2
TGCGCCAGCAGCCAAGCCGTTACAGGGGTCTATGGCTACACCTTC
CASSQAVTGVYGYTF
>-|-|TRBV9|TRBJ1-5
TGTGCCAGCTCCGAAGGCAGCAATCAGCCCCAGCATTTT
CASSEGSNQPQHF
>-|-|TRBV4-3|TRBJ2-5
TGCGCCAGCAGCCGACGGGGGGCTGGGAGCCAAGAGACCCAGTACTTC
CASSRRGAGSQETQYF
>-|-|TRBV4-1|TRBJ1-1
TGCGTCAGCAGCCAAGTGTTTAAGAACACTGAAGCTTTCTTT
CVSSQVFKNTEAFF
>-|-|TRBV25-1|TRBJ1-5
TGTGCCAGCAGTCCCGGACAGAATAGCAATCAGCCCCAGCATTTT
CASSPGQNSNQPQHF
>-|-|TRBV9|TRBJ2-1
TGTGCCAGCAGCGTAAATTATCGGGAGACCTACAATGAGCAGTTCTTC
CASSVNYRETYNEQFF
>-|-|TRBV28|TRBJ1-5
TGTGCCAGCACCGAACTACAGGGATATAGCAATCAGCCCCAGCATTTT
CASTELQGYSNQPQHF
>-|-|TRBV6-5|TRBJ2-7
TGTGCCAGCAGTTCCTCCTCCTACGAGCAGTACTTC
CASSSSSYEQYF
>-|-|TRBV6-5|TRBJ2-3
TGTGCCAGCAGTTACTCAGGTTCAGATACGCAGTATTTT
CASSYSGSDTQYF
>-|few|TRBV9|TRBJ1-1
TGTGCCAGCAGCGTGGCAGGGGACACTGAAGCTTTCTTT
CASSVAGDTEAFF
>-|-|TRBV19|TRBJ1-5
TGTGCCAGTAGTTCTGGAGTTGTGTATAGCAATCAGCCCCAGCATTTT
CASSSGVVYSNQPQHF
>-|-|TRBV6-5|TRBJ2-5
TGTGCCAGCAGTCCGCTTGGGAGTCAAGAGACCCAGTACTTC
CASSPLGSQETQYF
>TRBD1|few|TRBV27|TRBJ2-5
TGTGCCAGCAGTTTATTGGGGACAGACGGGGTGGAGACCCAGTACTTC
CASSLLGTDGVETQYF
>-|-|TRBV5-1|TRBJ2-3
TGCGCCAGCAGGGCGGGACAGTCTAGCACAGATACGCAGTATTTT
CASRAGQSSTDTQYF
>-|few|TRBV28|TRBJ1-1
TGTGCCAGCTCGCGGGGCTGGAACACTGAAGCTTTCTTT
CASSRGWNTEAFF
>TRBD1|-|TRBV5-8|TRBJ2-5
TGTGCCAGCAGCTTGGTAGGACAGGTAGAGACCCAGTACTTC
CASSLVGQVETQYF
>TRBD2|-|TRBV6-5|TRBJ2-1
TGTGCCAGCAGGGTTAGCGGGGACTCCTACAATGAGCAGTTCTTC
CASRVSGDSYNEQFF
>TRBD2|-|TRBV11-2|TRBJ2-3
TGTGCCAGCAGCTTACGGGAGGGTAAAATCACAGATACGCAGTATTTT
CASSLREGKITDTQYF
>-|-|TRBV7-2|TRBJ1-1
TGTGCCAGCAGCCTATGGCCTTTTCGCGACACTGAAGCTTTCTTT
CASSLWPFRDTEAFF
>-|once|TRBV27|TRBJ2-7
TGTGCCAGCAGTTCAACCGCCTACGAGCAGTACTTC
CASSSTAYEQYF
>TRBD2|-|TRBV2|TRBJ2-7
TGTGCCAGCAGTGAAGGCCCAACTAGCGGGGGCTACGAGCAGTACTTC
CASSEGPTSGGYEQYF
>TRBD2|once|TRBV6-5|TRBJ2-1
TGTGCCAGCAGTTACCGTTTAGCGGGAGAGCATGAGCAGTTCTTC
CASSYRLAGEHEQFF
>-|-|TRBV9|TRBJ2-3
TGTGCCAGCAGCTCTCCCCTCGAGGGGTCAGATACGCAGTATTTT
CASSSPLEGSDTQYF
>TRBD1|-|TRBV28|TRBJ1-6
TGTGCCAGCAGTTTATCCGGGACAGGCCTTCTCTCCCTCCACTTT
CASSLSGTGLLSLHF
>-|-|TRBV6-1|TRBJ1-6
TGTGCCAGCATGGTACGGGGCGCAGCTTCACCCCTCCACTTT
CASMVRGAASPLHF
>-|-|TRBV30|TRBJ2-7
TGTGCCTGGAGTGTAGAAGGGGCCGAGCAGTACTTC
CAWSVEGAEQYF
>-|-|TRBV11-2|TRBJ1-2
TGTGCCAGCAGCTTTGTGGGGCCTAACTATGGCTACACCTTC
CASSFVGPNYGYTF
>-|once|TRBV28|TRBJ1-4
TGTGCCAGCAGCCCTGTGATGGGGGAACTGTTTTTT
CASSPVMGELFF
>-|-|TRBV6-5|TRBJ2-3
TGTGCCAGCAGTTCAGCCGGGAGCGGAGCAGATACGCAGTATTTT
CASSSAGSGADTQYF